Shown below are 23 T cell receptor beta chains from a single sample sequenced in a study of blood T cell repertoires in COVID-19. Generated by immunoSEQ multiplex PCR, the TCRdb table keeps only in-frame clones and is missing some. The sample consists of hundreds of thousands of clones, about 89% of them appearing once. Sequenced: peripheral blood. All receptors come from a woman aged 40 to 49 who had recovered from COVID-19.

V is TRBV7-8 and J is TRBJ1-4, with D maybe TRBD1 (5 bases). Trimming shortened V by 2 bases and J by 4 bases, and 8 bases separated the two germline ends. The CDR3 is 14 residues long. Germline V gene sequence: CDR1 SGHVS, CDR2 FQNEAQ. The CDR3 DNA sequence: TGTGCCAGCAGCTTAAGGGGACTTAATGAAAAACTGTTTTTT. Encoded protein: CASSLRGLNEKLFF.

The J gene is TRBJ2-7, the V gene TRBV18; maybe TRBD2 (6 bases). V was pared by 2 bases and J by 4 bases, with 12 bases between. The CDR3 has 14 residues. Germline CDR1 and CDR2: KGHSH and LQKENI. CDR3 nucleotide sequence: TGTGCCAGCTCACCAGGCAGGGACTCTTACGAGCAGTACTTC. Translation: CASSPGRDSYEQYF.

In its sample, this clone was seen once. V and J are TRBV2 and TRBJ1-1, with TRBD1 as a possible D gene (5 bases). V was trimmed by 10 bases and J by 0 bases, leaving 15 bases between them. This CDR3 region has 14 residues. Germline values: CDR1 SNHLY, CDR2 FYNNEI. In DNA, the CDR3 is TGTGCCACCAGAACAGGCAGGTTGAACACTGAAGCTTTCTTT. Residues: CATRTGRLNTEAFF.

V gene TRBV4-3 combines with J gene TRBJ2-1; 12 bases fit TRBD2. V lost 3 bases and J lost 8; bases outside the gene matches: 5. The V gene's germline CDR1 is LGHNA and CDR2 YSLEER. There are 15 residues in the CDR3. This CDR3 is CASSHLAGGRDEQFF. Here the CDR3 DNA reads TGCGCCAGCAGCCACCTAGCGGGGGGGCGAGATGAGCAGTTCTTC.

This chain connects TRBV4-3 to TRBJ1-4; no firm D call. This CDR3 has 15 residues. V was shortened by 1 base and J by 7 bases, with 13 bases between the two germline ends. Germline V lookup: CDR1 LGHNA, CDR2 YSLEER. The CDR3 coding sequence is TGCGCCAGCAGCCAAGCTCTCCGAGAGGGTGAAAAACTGTTTTTT. Its translation is CASSQALREGEKLFF.

The chain uses TRBV5-6 and TRBJ1-5, with 7 nucleotides matching TRBD1. The CDR3 is made up of 17 amino acids. Germline V gene data show CDR1 as SGHDT and CDR2 as YYEEEE. V lost 0 bases and J lost 4; bases outside the gene matches: 10. CDR3 residues: CASSLAGSRGRNQPQHF. The DNA of the CDR3 is TGTGCCAGCAGCTTGGCGGGGTCCAGGGGGAGGAATCAGCCCCAGCATTTT.

This clone came up a few times. The chain links TRBV7-2 to TRBJ1-1, with D perhaps TRBD1 (6 bases). The V and J ends lost 1 base and 5 bases respectively, with 14 bases between them. This CDR3 comprises 15 residues. Germline values: CDR1 SGHTA, CDR2 FQGNSA. CDR3 loop: CASSLVGVGATEAFF. For the CDR3, the DNA is TGTGCCAGCAGCTTAGTAGGGGTGGGGGCGACTGAAGCTTTCTTT.

This chain uses TRBV9 with TRBJ2-2, with TRBD1 matching 7 bases. From germline, CDR1 is SGDLS and CDR2 YYNGEE. J was trimmed by 6 bases and V by 0 bases; bases with no gene match: 5. The CDR3 covers 15 residues. This CDR3 reads CASSVGTGASGELFF. CDR3 nucleotides: TGTGCCAGCAGCGTAGGAACAGGGGCGTCCGGGGAGCTGTTTTTT.

Turning to this clone: This sample includes further DNA sequences coding for the same CDR3. The chain is built from TRBV11-2 and TRBJ2-1; D gene uncertain. Trimming left V 0 bases short and J 5 bases short, with 5 bases between. Germline V gene data show CDR1 as SGHAT and CDR2 as FQNNGV. The CDR3 is 13 amino acids. The CDR3 coding sequence is TGTGCCAGCAGCTTAGATCGGGACAATGAGCAGTTCTTC. The encoded protein is CASSLDRDNEQFF.

This clone has a handful of counts. This chain links TRBV19 with TRBJ1-6; 7 nucleotides line up with TRBD1. The ends lost 5 bases at V and 9 bases at J; junction bases unmatched: 4. Per germline, CDR1 LNHDA and CDR2 SQIVND (reference sequence). This CDR3 has 13 residues. CDR3 sequence (DNA): TGTGCCAGTAGTGTAAACAGGGGTTCACCCCTCCACTTT. Translation gives CASSVNRGSPLHF.

V is TRBV3-1 (or the pseudogene TRBV3-2) and J is TRBJ2-2, with 10 bases matching TRBD1. Per the germline V gene, CDR1 is LGHDT and CDR2 is YNNKEL (reference sequence). Losses at the gene ends were 4 bases for V and 1 base for J; bases not matched to a gene: 3. The CDR3 runs 16 residues. The CDR3: CASSRWTGGNTGELFF. The CDR3 DNA sequence: TGTGCCAGCAGCCGATGGACAGGGGGGAACACCGGGGAGCTGTTTTTT.

This chain links TRBV7-9 with TRBJ1-2; D remains unclear. V lost 3 bases and J lost 4, with 9 bases in between. Germline lookup yields CDR1 SEHNR and CDR2 FQNEAQ (reference sequence). This CDR3 contains 13 residues. DNA for the CDR3: TGTGCCAGCAGCTTCGAACAGCTCTATGGCTACACCTTC. Encoded protein: CASSFEQLYGYTF.

This clone appeared a few times. The chain is built from TRBV7-8 and TRBJ2-1; 10 positions agree with TRBD2. J gave up 6 bases and V 3 bases, and 5 bases lay outside the gene matches. The germline CDR1 and CDR2 sequences are SGHVS and FQNEAQ. The CDR3 length is 15 residues. CDR3 residues: CASSLAGLARNEQFF. For the CDR3, the DNA is TGTGCCAGCAGCTTGGCGGGACTAGCGCGCAATGAGCAGTTCTTC.

The V call is TRBV6-5, the J call TRBJ2-3, with 10 bases fitting TRBD2. The germline V gene has CDR1 MNHEY and CDR2 SVGAGI. The CDR3 spans 15 residues. The V gene end was trimmed by 10 bases and the J gene end by 0 bases; junction bases not matched to a gene: 7. The CDR3 nucleotides are TGTGCCATCGCGGCGACTAGCGGGAGCACAGATACGCAGTATTTT. It translates to CAIAATSGSTDTQYF.

In DNA, the CDR3 is TGTGCCACCAGCAGAGTTAGAACAGGGAATAGCAATCAGCCCCAGCATTTT. It specifies CATSRVRTGNSNQPQHF. This chain connects TRBV15 to TRBJ1-5; D is possibly TRBD1 (6 bases). Germline V gene lookup returns CDR1 LNHNV and CDR2 YYDKDF (reference sequence). The CDR3 runs to 17 residues. V lost 1 base to trimming and J lost 0 bases, with 13 bases between them.

This sequence joins TRBV29-1 and TRBJ2-3; 7 bases match TRBD1. The germline gives CDR1 SQVTM, CDR2 ANQGSEA. CDR3 length: 12 residues. V lost 4 bases to trimming and J lost 3 bases; unmatched junction nucleotides: 1. The CDR3 nucleotides read TGCAGCGTTGCCAGGGGGACAGATACGCAGTATTTT. Encoded protein: CSVARGTDTQYF.

This sequence joins TRBV30 and TRBJ2-7, with D perhaps TRBD2 (5 bases). The V gene lost 5 bases and the J gene lost 6 bases, with 14 bases spanning the gap. Germline V lookup: CDR1 GTSNPN, CDR2 SVGIG (reference sequence). The CDR3 is 12 residues long. The CDR3 spells CAWGRPGGEQYF. The CDR3 region has the DNA TGTGCCTGGGGGAGACCAGGAGGCGAGCAGTACTTC.

The chain recombines TRBV18 with TRBJ2-2, with 7 bases fitting TRBD1. The CDR3 runs 16 residues. Germline V CDR1 and CDR2: KGHSH, LQKENI. V shed 2 bases and J 1 base; nucleotides not matched to a gene: 4. CDR3 sequence (DNA): TGTGCCAGCTCACCAGGGACAGCGTTGAACACCGGGGAGCTGTTTTTT. The encoded protein is CASSPGTALNTGELFF.

The chain recombines TRBV30 with TRBJ2-7, with 10 bases that match TRBD1. This CDR3 contains 15 residues. The V gene's germline CDR1 is GTSNPN and CDR2 SVGIG (reference sequence). The CDR3 loop reads CAVEPRTGGSYEQYF. The CDR3 DNA follows: TGTGCTGTGGAGCCTCGGACAGGGGGCTCCTACGAGCAGTACTTC.

This chain links TRBV27 with TRBJ2-1; TRBD2 matches at 8 bases. Germline CDR1 MNHEY, CDR2 SMNVEV (reference sequence). The CDR3 contains 15 residues. V lost 3 bases to trimming and J lost 8 bases; unmatched junction nucleotides: 9. CDR3 residues: CASSFAGTRIYEQFF. The CDR3 DNA follows: TGTGCCAGCAGTTTTGCCGGGACTAGGATCTATGAGCAGTTCTTC.

This chain connects TRBV10-1 to TRBJ1-4, with D uncertain. The V gene's germline CDR1 is WNHNN and CDR2 SYGVQD (reference sequence). Between the trimmed V and J ends, which lost 8 bases and 1 base, there was a span of 11 bases. This CDR3 region has 14 residues. CDR3 DNA: TGCGCCAGCGTACCCCTGAGAACTAATGAAAAACTGTTTTTT. Encoded protein: CASVPLRTNEKLFF.

The J gene is TRBJ1-3, the V gene TRBV2; 9 bases fit TRBD1. V lost 6 bases, J lost 2 bases, and 8 bases stayed unmatched. Per germline, CDR1 SNHLY and CDR2 FYNNEI. CDR3 size: 16 residues. The CDR3 loop is CASSRTGDTTGNTIYF. DNA of the CDR3: TGTGCCAGCAGCCGGACAGGGGACACCACTGGAAACACCATATATTTT.

The chain uses TRBV19 and TRBJ2-1; 9 positions match TRBD2. Germline V gene lookup returns CDR1 LNHDA and CDR2 SQIVND (reference sequence). Unmatched junction bases numbered 5, after V lost 10 bases and J lost 1 base. CDR3 length equals 14 residues. CDR3 sequence (DNA): TGTGCCACCGGGACTAGCTGGTCCTACAATGAGCAGTTCTTC. It encodes CATGTSWSYNEQFF. The full variable domain, completed using reference TRBV19 and TRBJ2-1, is DGGITQSPKYLFRKEGQNVTLSCEQNLNHDAMYWYRQDPGQGLRLIYYSQIVNDFQKGDIAEGYSVSREKKESFPLTVTSAQKNPTAFYLCATGTSWSYNEQFFGPGTRLTVL.